The 18 T cell receptor beta chains below come from one sample, sequenced in a study of beta chain features in type 1 diabetes. Expressed TCRB transcripts were sequenced, since all the RNA that had been isolated was reverse transcribed. Sequenced by immunoSEQ multiplex PCR; TCRdb stores in-frame clones only, minus some. Of 130,000 to 150,000 clones in the sample, about 7% were seen once. The sample taken for sequencing was central memory CD4+ T cells from blood. These receptors came from a young woman in good health.

This clone was counted at least ten times. The chain combines TRBV28 with TRBJ1-2; D gene unclear. The CDR3 has 14 amino acids. CDR1 is MDHEN and CDR2 is SYDVKM in the germline V gene. V was pared by 5 bases and J by 2 bases, with 12 bases between. CDR3 DNA: TGTGCCAGCAGTCCGGGGAGTCACAACTATGGCTACACCTTC. Protein sequence: CASSPGSHNYGYTF.

DNA of the CDR3: TGTGCCAGCAGTCAGAACTATGGCTACACCTTC. Encoded protein: CASSQNYGYTF. The chain links TRBV28 to TRBJ1-2; D unclear. This CDR3 is built from 11 residues. CDR1 and CDR2 from the germline V gene are MDHEN and SYDVKM. The V and J ends lost 5 bases and 2 bases respectively, with 3 bases between them.

The chain employs TRBV7-9 and TRBJ2-5; D is perhaps TRBD1 (6 bases). The J call is uncertain, as TRBJ2-7 better fits the DNA end. The germline V gene has CDR1 SEHNR and CDR2 FQNEAQ (reference sequence). CDR3 length: 15 residues. The CDR3 protein is CASSVGQYPSYEQYF. In nucleotides, the CDR3 is TGTGCCAGCAGCGTTGGACAGTATCCCTCCTACGAGCAGTACTTC.

This clone was observed a few times. This chain links TRBV7-9 with TRBJ2-1; D remains ambiguous. Trimming cost V 4 bases and J 10 bases, with 8 bases left between them. The CDR3 contains 11 residues. CDR1 and CDR2 (germline): SEHNR, FQNEAQ (reference sequence). The CDR3 bases are TGTGCCAGCAGCTGGCCAAAAGAGCAGTTCTTC. The encoded protein is CASSWPKEQFF.

At least ten counts were recorded for this clone. V is TRBV28 and J is TRBJ2-6; 8 bases map to TRBD1. The CDR3 is 17 residues long. V trimming: 3 bases; J trimming: 3 bases; junction bases outside the gene matches: 7. Looked up from germline, CDR1 is MDHEN and CDR2 is SYDVKM. DNA for the CDR3: TGTGCCAGCAGTTTCGGGCAGGGGGCTTATGGGGCCAACGTCCTGACTTTC. This translates into CASSFGQGAYGANVLTF. Filled out from reference TRBV28 and TRBJ2-6, the complete variable domain reads DVKVTQSSRYLVKRTGEKVFLECVQDMDHENMFWYRQDPGLGLRLIYFSYDVKMKEKGDIPEGYSVSREKKERFSLILESASTNQTSMYLCASSFGQGAYGANVLTFGAGSRLTVL.

This clone appeared many times. The chain employs TRBV7-2 and TRBJ2-4; 9 bases match TRBD2. The CDR3 length is 14 residues. Germline assignment: CDR1 SGHTA and CDR2 FQGNSA. Unmatched junction bases numbered 3, after V lost 1 base and J lost 8 bases. This CDR3 is CASSLELAGDIQYF. The CDR3 DNA reads TGTGCCAGCAGCTTAGAACTAGCGGGCGACATTCAGTACTTC. Looking up the rest from reference TRBV7-2 and TRBJ2-4 gives the full variable domain: GAGVSQSPSNKVTEKGKDVELRCDPISGHTALYWYRQSLGQGLEFLIYFQGNSAPDKSGLPSDRFSAERTGGSVSTLTIQRTQQEDSAVYLCASSLELAGDIQYFGAGTRLSVL.

The chain is built from TRBV5-4 and TRBJ2-2, with D possibly matching TRBD2 (6 bases). The length of the CDR3 is 15 residues. V was pared by 2 bases and J by 5 bases, with 13 bases between. CDR1 is SGHNT, CDR2 YYREEE, per germline (reference sequence). The CDR3: CASSFGGIGTGELFF. CDR3 sequence (DNA): TGTGCCAGCAGCTTTGGAGGGATTGGGACCGGGGAGCTGTTTTTT.

J is TRBJ1-3 and V is TRBV4-2, with D possibly TRBD1 on 6 matching bases. The V and J ends lost 4 bases and 0 bases respectively, with 13 bases between them. CDR3 size: 16 residues. From germline, CDR1 is LGHNA and CDR2 YNFKEQ. CDR3 region: CASSPGDTLSGNTIYF. In nucleotides, the CDR3 is TGTGCCAGCAGCCCCGGGGACACCCTCTCTGGAAACACCATATATTTT.

This chain links TRBV28 with TRBJ2-1, with 9 positions matching TRBD2. Germline loops: CDR1 MDHEN, CDR2 SYDVKM. V shed 6 bases, J shed 8 bases, and the junction held 11 bases outside the gene matches. This CDR3 contains 15 residues. The CDR3 spells CASRLAGELFHEQFF. The CDR3, as DNA: TGTGCCAGCAGGTTAGCGGGAGAACTATTTCATGAGCAGTTCTTC. Full variable domain (rest looked up from reference TRBV28 and TRBJ2-1): DVKVTQSSRYLVKRTGEKVFLECVQDMDHENMFWYRQDPGLGLRLIYFSYDVKMKEKGDIPEGYSVSREKKERFSLILESASTNQTSMYLCASRLAGELFHEQFFGPGTRLTVL.

In this sample, this clone turned up a few times. V gene TRBV7-3 combines with J gene TRBJ2-3, with TRBD1 matching over 8 bases. V shed 5 bases and J 4 bases; nucleotides not matched to a gene: 11. Germline V gene lookup returns CDR1 SGHTA and CDR2 FQGTGA. CDR3 length: 16 amino acids. The CDR3 DNA follows: TGTGCCAGCAGCAAAAAAAGTCAGGGGGCCGCAGATACGCAGTATTTT. It specifies CASSKKSQGAADTQYF.

This clone has ten or more counts. The gene calls are TRBV10-3 and TRBJ2-3; TRBD2 agrees at 10 bases. The CDR3 has 14 residues. The V segment lost 5 bases and the J segment 6 bases; nucleotides outside the gene matches: 5. Germline assignment: CDR1 ENHRY and CDR2 SYGVKD. CDR3 protein: CAISRAGGLDTQYF. For the CDR3, the DNA is TGTGCCATCAGTCGAGCGGGAGGGCTGGATACGCAGTATTTT.

The gene calls are TRBV27 and TRBJ2-2, with TRBD2 matching 8 bases. V lost 5 bases, J lost 4 bases, and 9 bases stayed unmatched. The CDR3 runs 16 residues. CDR1 and CDR2 from the germline V gene are MNHEY and SMNVEV (reference sequence). CDR3: CASSPLSGGGTGELFF. CDR3 DNA sequence: TGTGCCAGCAGTCCCCTCAGCGGGGGCGGCACCGGGGAGCTGTTTTTT.

The V and J genes are TRBV9 and TRBJ2-3, with D possibly TRBD1 on 6 matching bases. Germline values: CDR1 SGDLS, CDR2 YYNGEE. The ends were cut back, 4 bases at V and 6 bases at J, with 21 bases in the middle. The CDR3 extends over 16 amino acids. CDR3 nucleotides: TGTGCCAGCAGCTCTCCCTCCGGGACACCCAGGGATACGCAGTATTTT. It translates to CASSSPSGTPRDTQYF.

This rearrangement joins TRBV19 to TRBJ2-5, with 9 bases fitting TRBD2. The V gene end was trimmed by 9 bases and the J gene end by 5 bases; junction bases not matched to a gene: 7. The CDR3 extends over 13 amino acids. CDR1 is LNHDA, CDR2 SQIVND, per germline (reference sequence). The CDR3 bases are TGTGCCAGCCAGTCTAGCGGGATTGAGACCCAGTACTTC. It is translated as CASQSSGIETQYF.

The chain employs TRBV7-9 and TRBJ2-5, with 13 positions matching TRBD2. Germline V lookup: CDR1 SEHNR, CDR2 FQNEAQ (reference sequence). This CDR3 is built from 17 residues. V shed 3 bases and J 4 bases; nucleotides not matched to a gene: 8. In nucleotides, the CDR3 is TGTGCCAGCAGCTTGGGGACGGGACTAGCGGGAAGAGAGACCCAGTACTTC. Translated: CASSLGTGLAGRETQYF.

This clone was detected only a few times. The chain joins TRBV7-9 to TRBJ2-3, with a weak D call TRBD2 (5 bases). Germline V gives CDR1 SEHNR, CDR2 FQNEAQ (reference sequence). This CDR3 spans 15 amino acids. V was clipped by 5 bases and J by 1 base, with 13 bases between them. The CDR3 loop is CASSPRLGGTDTQYF. In DNA form, the CDR3 reads TGTGCCAGCAGCCCCCGCCTGGGAGGCACAGATACGCAGTATTTT. The variable domain in full, completed from reference TRBV7-9 and TRBJ2-3, reads DTGVSQNPRHKITKRGQNVTFRCDPISEHNRLYWYRQTLGQGPEFLTYFQNEAQLEKSRLLSDRFSAERPKGSFSTLEIQRTEQGDSAMYLCASSPRLGGTDTQYFGPGTRLTVL.

In its sample, this clone was seen a few times. V gene TRBV6-4 combines with J gene TRBJ2-7, with D uncertain. V lost 5 bases, J lost 5 bases, and 13 bases lay in between. The CDR3 runs to 13 residues. Germline CDR1 MRHNA, CDR2 SNTAGT. DNA for the CDR3: TGTGCCAGCAGTTCCCCCTCAGGCCACGAGCAGTACTTC. The encoded protein is CASSSPSGHEQYF.

This clone was observed a few times. The V call is TRBV6-1, the J call TRBJ1-4; D possibly corresponds to TRBD1 (5 bases). Trimming removed 2 bases at V and 8 bases at J, with 9 bases between. Germline V lookup: CDR1 MNHNS, CDR2 SASEGT. This CDR3 spans 13 amino acids. As DNA, the CDR3 is TGTGCCAGCAGTGAATCAGGGAGGGAAAAACTGTTTTTT. Protein sequence: CASSESGREKLFF.